The 10 T cell receptor beta chains in this list originate from one sample, sequenced in a study of blood T cell repertoires in COVID-19. Using immunoSEQ multiplex PCR, the repertoire was profiled, and TCRdb retains in-frame clones only, with some absent. This sample has about 240,000 clones; roughly 80% occur once, and the top ten carry more than 9.5%. The sample consisted of peripheral blood. These receptors all come from a woman of 80 years or more with acute or convalescent COVID-19.

The chain joins TRBV13 to TRBJ2-1; 7 positions match TRBD1. The CDR3 runs to 16 residues. V dropped 5 bases and J dropped 8; count of bases not matched to a gene: 15. Germline-derived CDR1 and CDR2 are PRHDT and FYEKMQ (reference sequence). CDR3 in DNA: TGTGCCAGCAGCATGCCCGGGACAGTACCAATCGATGAGCAGTTCTTC. Protein sequence: CASSMPGTVPIDEQFF. The variable domain in full, with the rest retrieved from reference TRBV13 and TRBJ2-1, is AAGVIQSPRHLIKEKRETATLKCYPIPRHDTVYWYQQGPGQDPQFLISFYEKMQSDKGSIPDRFSAQQFSDYHSELNMSSLELGDSALYFCASSMPGTVPIDEQFFGPGTRLTVL.

The rearrangement joins TRBV5-1 to TRBJ2-7, with D perhaps TRBD2 (5 bases). CDR3 length: 13 residues. The germline CDR1 and CDR2 sequences are SGHRS and YFSETQ. V gave up 2 bases and J gave up 3 bases, with 9 bases separating them. CDR3 DNA: TGCGCCAGCAGCTTAGAGGGTAGCTACGAGCAGTACTTC. It translates to CASSLEGSYEQYF.

The gene calls are TRBV2 and TRBJ1-2; possible D gene TRBD1, 6 bases. The CDR3 length is 15 residues. Trimming shortened V by 7 bases and J by 4 bases, and 19 bases separated the two germline ends. Germline V CDR1 and CDR2: SNHLY, FYNNEI. CDR3 sequence (DNA): TGTGCCAGCAAATCACTACAGGGATCTGCCTATGGCTACACCTTC. Translating gives CASKSLQGSAYGYTF.

This chain links TRBV9 with TRBJ1-1, with no clear D. Trimming removed 0 bases at V and 1 base at J, with 7 bases between. Germline CDR1 reads SGDLS; CDR2 reads YYNGEE. The CDR3 runs to 14 residues. CDR3 DNA sequence: TGTGCCAGCAGCGTAGCTGGGAGGAACACTGAAGCTTTCTTT. As protein: CASSVAGRNTEAFF.

V and J are TRBV27 and TRBJ2-1, with no clear D. The CDR3 spans 14 residues. Trimming stripped 3 bases from V and 2 bases from J, with 8 bases between. Germline lookup yields CDR1 MNHEY and CDR2 SMNVEV (reference sequence). CDR3 nucleotide sequence: TGTGCCAGCAGTTTCCAGAGGACCTACAATGAGCAGTTCTTC. Protein product: CASSFQRTYNEQFF.

The CDR3 region has the DNA TGTGCCAGCAGTGGACAAGCTAACTATGGCTACACCTTC. This translates into CASSGQANYGYTF. V usage is TRBV2 and J usage is TRBJ1-2, with D uncertain. The CDR3 runs to 13 residues. Trimming cost V 4 bases and J 0 bases, with 6 bases left between them. Germline values: CDR1 SNHLY, CDR2 FYNNEI.

This rearrangement joins TRBV24-1 to TRBJ2-5; D not resolved. The CDR3 has 11 residues. V dropped 6 bases and J dropped 5 bases, with 6 bases sitting between them. CDR1 is KGHDR, CDR2 SFDVKD, per germline. The CDR3 sequence is CATSNGETQYF. The CDR3 region has the DNA TGTGCCACCAGTAACGGGGAGACCCAGTACTTC.

This chain uses TRBV2 with TRBJ1-2; D remains ambiguous. This CDR3 has 13 residues. Trimming stripped 3 bases from V and 7 bases from J, with 12 bases between. Per the germline V gene, CDR1 is SNHLY and CDR2 is FYNNEI. CDR3 DNA: TGTGCCAGCAGTGACAGTGGAGGGTCTGGCTACACCTTC. Protein sequence: CASSDSGGSGYTF.

This chain joins TRBV21-1 and TRBJ1-4; whether TRBD1, the table's D call, matches the DNA was not checked. TRBV21-1 is marked as a pseudogene. The CDR3 extends over 15 amino acids. CDR3 bases: TGTGCCAGCACCAGGGAAGGCCTGGCTAATGAAAAACTGTTTTTT. The encoded protein is CASTREGLANEKLFF.

The V call is TRBV2, the J call TRBJ2-7, with D tentatively TRBD1 (5 bases). Trimming took 6 bases from V and 6 from J, leaving 15 bases between them. Germline V lookup: CDR1 SNHLY, CDR2 FYNNEI. This CDR3 spans 13 amino acids. The CDR3 sequence: CASSLDTKGEQYF. CDR3 sequence (DNA): TGTGCCAGCAGCCTGGACACGAAGGGCGAGCAGTACTTC.